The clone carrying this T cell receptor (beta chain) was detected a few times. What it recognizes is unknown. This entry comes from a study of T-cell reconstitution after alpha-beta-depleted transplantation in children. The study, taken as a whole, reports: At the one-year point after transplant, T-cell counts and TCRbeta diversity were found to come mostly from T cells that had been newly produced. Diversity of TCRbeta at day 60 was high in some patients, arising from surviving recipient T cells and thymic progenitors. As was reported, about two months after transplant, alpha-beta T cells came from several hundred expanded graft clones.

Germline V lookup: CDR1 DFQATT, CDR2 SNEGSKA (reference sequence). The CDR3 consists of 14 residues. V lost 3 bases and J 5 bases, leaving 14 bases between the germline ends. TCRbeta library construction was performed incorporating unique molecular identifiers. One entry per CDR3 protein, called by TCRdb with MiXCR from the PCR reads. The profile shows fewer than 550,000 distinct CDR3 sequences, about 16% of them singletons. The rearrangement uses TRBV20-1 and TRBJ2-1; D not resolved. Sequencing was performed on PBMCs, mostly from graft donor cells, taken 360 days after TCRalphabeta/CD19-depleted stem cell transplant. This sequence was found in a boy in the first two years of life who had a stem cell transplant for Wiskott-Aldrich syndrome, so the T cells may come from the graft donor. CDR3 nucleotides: TGCAGTGCTAGCGGCCCCTGGTTCCACAATGAGCAGTTCTTC. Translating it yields CSASGPWFHNEQFF.